Each of the 6 T cell receptor beta chains below was sequenced from the same sample in a study of blood T cells in healthy people across ages. Primed by a sample-barcoded 5' primer and a J-beta primer mix, a second PCR proceeded for about 6 to 11 cycles. TCRdb redid the calling of the 5' RACE reads with MiXCR, one entry per CDR3 protein. The data hold more than 800,000 distinct CDR3 sequences, with 29% observed a single time. The sequencing input was blood. Receptors originate from a woman older than 75 in good health.

This rearrangement joins TRBV30 to TRBJ2-7; D gene uncertain. This CDR3 has 13 amino acids. The ends were cut back, 0 bases at V and 0 bases at J, with 6 bases in the middle. Germline CDR1 reads GTSNPN; CDR2 reads SVGIG (reference sequence). The CDR3 loop reads CAWSVTVSYEQYF. The CDR3 region has the DNA TGTGCCTGGAGTGTAACAGTCTCCTACGAGCAGTACTTC.

The chain couples TRBV29-1 to TRBJ1-2; perhaps TRBD1 as D (6 bases). With 3 bases removed from V and 4 bases from J, the gap between germline ends came to 15 bases. CDR1 is SQVTM, CDR2 ANQGSEA, per germline. The length of the CDR3 is 14 residues. This CDR3 reads CSVDLGARGYGYTF. The CDR3, as DNA: TGCAGCGTTGATCTGGGGGCGCGAGGCTATGGCTACACCTTC.

This clonotype has just a few counts. A much larger clonotype is one base distant, so this may be a read error. J is TRBJ2-3 and V is TRBV3-1, with D possibly matching TRBD2 (6 bases). The CDR3 sequence is 15 residues long. Looked up from germline, CDR1 is LGHDT and CDR2 is YNNKEL (reference sequence). The DNA for the CDR3 is TGTGCCAGCAGCCCCTTTAGCGGAAACACAGATGCGCAGTATTTT. Translated: CASSPFSGNTDAQYF.

The chain is built from TRBV20-1 and TRBJ2-3; 11 bases map to TRBD2. Unmatched junction bases numbered 9, after V lost 3 bases and J lost 4 bases. Per germline, CDR1 DFQATT and CDR2 SNEGSKA (reference sequence). The CDR3 totals 16 residues. CDR3: CSARDVTSGTSDTQYF. The CDR3 DNA sequence: TGCAGTGCTAGGGATGTGACTAGCGGGACATCAGATACGCAGTATTTT.

There are many counts of this clonotype. The chain couples TRBV20-1 to TRBJ2-3; D not resolved. The CDR3 consists of 15 residues. Looked up from germline, CDR1 is DFQATT and CDR2 is SNEGSKA (reference sequence). V was shortened by 0 bases and J by 4 bases, with 14 bases between the two germline ends. The CDR3 sequence is CSARDGSVVADTQYF. In DNA, the CDR3 is TGCAGTGCTAGAGATGGATCAGTTGTCGCAGATACGCAGTATTTT.

In its sample, this clonotype was seen many times. J is TRBJ2-3 and V is TRBV5-1; maybe TRBD2 (5 bases). Germline CDR1 SGHRS, CDR2 YFSETQ. The CDR3 has 14 amino acids. V lost 4 bases and J lost 7, with 16 bases in between. The CDR3 protein is CASSIRDKMNTQYF. The CDR3 DNA sequence: TGCGCCAGCAGCATTCGGGATAAAATGAATACGCAGTATTTT.